These T cell receptor beta chains were read from a single sample in a study of cytomegalovirus exposure and HLA in healthy donors. Sequenced by immunoSEQ multiplex PCR; TCRdb stores in-frame clones only, minus some. The sample contains 100,000 to 150,000 clones, around 10% of which appear only once. Sequenced material: PBMCs. These receptor sequences come from a woman aged 35 to 49 in good health and CMV-seropositive. CDR3s include the opening cysteine and the closing phenylalanine or tryptophan. Fields, in order: CDR3 length, D gene, V gene, clone size, J gene, CDR3 protein, CDR3 DNA. A D gene is named only where the DNA matches it firmly. Not all rows give a size; the values are once, few, many and, for expanded clones, a class.

>14|-|TRBV5-6|-|TRBJ1-1
CASSLVRGNTEAFF
TGTGCCAGCAGCTTGGTTCGGGGGAACACTGAAGCTTTCTTT
>13|-|TRBV5-8|-|TRBJ1-4
CASSAGPTGKLFF
TGTGCCAGCAGTGCAGGGCCCACGGGAAAACTGTTTTTT
>17|-|TRBV11-2|-|TRBJ2-7
CASSLNLLQVGPYEQYF
TGTGCCAGCAGCTTAAACCTCCTCCAGGTAGGCCCCTACGAGCAGTACTTC
>20|TRBD2|TRBV4-3|few|TRBJ2-1
CASSQDFTASGTISYNEQFF
TGCGCCAGCAGCCAAGACTTCACGGCTAGCGGGACAATATCCTACAATGAGCAGTTCTTC
>16|-|TRBV7-7|few|TRBJ2-1
CASSSLGGLATDEQFF
TGTGCCAGCAGCTCGTTGGGGGGTCTAGCAACGGATGAGCAGTTCTTC
>15|TRBD1|TRBV4-1|-|TRBJ2-7
CASSQDPGQAGEQYF
TGCGCCAGCAGCCAAGATCCGGGACAGGCGGGCGAGCAGTACTTC
>14|TRBD1|TRBV6-4|few|TRBJ1-1
CASRKDRVDTEAFF
TGTGCCAGCAGGAAGGACAGGGTCGATACTGAAGCTTTCTTT
>15|TRBD2|TRBV6-5|few|TRBJ2-1
CASRLLAGVFNEQFF
TGTGCCAGCAGATTACTAGCGGGGGTCTTCAATGAGCAGTTCTTC
>15|-|TRBV28|few|TRBJ1-5
CASRRGTDSNQPQHF
TGTGCCAGCAGGCGGGGGACCGATAGCAATCAGCCCCAGCATTTT
>19|TRBD2|TRBV5-3|-|TRBJ2-1
CARRRGTSGGRSSYNEQFF
TGTGCCAGAAGGCGGGGGACTAGCGGGGGGCGGAGCTCCTACAATGAGCAGTTCTTC
>18|TRBD1|TRBV5-1|few|TRBJ2-2
CASSLTGTGGISTGELFF
TGCGCCAGCAGCTTGACTGGGACAGGGGGCATTAGCACCGGGGAGCTGTTTTTT
>13|TRBD1|TRBV5-1|-|TRBJ2-1
CASSGTAYNEQFF
TGCGCCAGCAGCGGGACAGCCTACAATGAGCAGTTCTTC
>18|TRBD2|TRBV4-1|few|TRBJ2-1
CASSPTERAGGPSNEQFF
TGCGCCAGCAGCCCGACTGAGAGAGCGGGGGGGCCCTCCAATGAGCAGTTCTTC
>15|TRBD2|TRBV10-2|few|TRBJ2-5
CASSVMAGGGETQYF
TGCGCCAGCAGTGTCATGGCGGGGGGGGGAGAGACCCAGTACTTC
>13|-|TRBV5-6|few|TRBJ1-1
CASSLARDTEAFF
TGTGCCAGCAGCCTAGCAAGGGACACTGAAGCTTTCTTT
>14|-|TRBV7-9|few|TRBJ2-7
CASSLETRYYEQYF
TGTGCCAGCAGCTTAGAAACTCGCTACTACGAGCAGTACTTC
>15|-|TRBV5-1|-|TRBJ1-3
CASSLAVGSGNTIYF
TGCGCCAGCAGCTTGGCTGTCGGCTCTGGAAACACCATATATTTT
>13|TRBD1|TRBV6-5|few|TRBJ1-5
CASKQGPYQPQHF
TGTGCCAGCAAACAGGGGCCCTATCAGCCCCAGCATTTT
>13|-|TRBV18|few|TRBJ1-2
CASSAELNYGYTF
TGTGCCAGCTCCGCGGAACTTAACTATGGCTACACCTTC